The present T cell receptor beta chain was sequenced within a study of T-cell reconstitution after alpha-beta-depleted transplantation in children. This CDR3 has 14 residues. Trimming removed 4 bases at V and 3 bases at J, with 9 bases between. CDR1 and CDR2 (germline): SNHLY, FYNNEI. TCRbeta library preparation incorporated unique molecular identifiers. In TCRdb, the PCR reads were re-called with MiXCR into one record per CDR3 protein. The table lists 540,000 or so distinct CDR3 sequences, about 21% of them singletons. As to this clonotype: The antigen is unknown.

Whole-study findings and limits: Several patients had high TCRbeta diversity at day 60; it came from surviving recipient T cells and thymic progenitors. By about two months after transplant, alpha-beta T cells reportedly arose from several hundred graft clones that had expanded.

This sequence was found in a boy younger than two who had a stem cell transplant for acute myeloid leukemia, so the T cells may come from the graft donor. The V and J genes are TRBV2 and TRBJ2-2; tentatively, D is TRBD2 (5 bases). This material consisted of PBMCs, mostly from graft donor cells, taken 360 days after TCRalphabeta/CD19-depleted stem cell transplant. The CDR3 loop reads CASSADGDTGELFF. The CDR3 DNA follows: TGTGCCAGCAGTGCCGACGGGGACACCGGGGAGCTGTTTTTT.